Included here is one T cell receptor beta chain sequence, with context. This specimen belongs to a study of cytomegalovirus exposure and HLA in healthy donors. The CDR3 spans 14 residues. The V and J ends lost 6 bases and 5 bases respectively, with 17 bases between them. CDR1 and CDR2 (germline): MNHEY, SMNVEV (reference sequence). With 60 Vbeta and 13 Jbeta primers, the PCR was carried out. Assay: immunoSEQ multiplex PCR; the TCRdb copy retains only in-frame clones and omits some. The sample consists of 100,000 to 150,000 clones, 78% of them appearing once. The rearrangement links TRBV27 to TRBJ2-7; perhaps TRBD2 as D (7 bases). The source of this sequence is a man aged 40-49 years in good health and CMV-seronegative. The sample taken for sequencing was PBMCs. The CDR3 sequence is CASSPRGGANEQYF. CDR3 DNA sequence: TGTGCCAGCAGCCCCCGTGGGGGGGCCAACGAGCAGTACTTC.